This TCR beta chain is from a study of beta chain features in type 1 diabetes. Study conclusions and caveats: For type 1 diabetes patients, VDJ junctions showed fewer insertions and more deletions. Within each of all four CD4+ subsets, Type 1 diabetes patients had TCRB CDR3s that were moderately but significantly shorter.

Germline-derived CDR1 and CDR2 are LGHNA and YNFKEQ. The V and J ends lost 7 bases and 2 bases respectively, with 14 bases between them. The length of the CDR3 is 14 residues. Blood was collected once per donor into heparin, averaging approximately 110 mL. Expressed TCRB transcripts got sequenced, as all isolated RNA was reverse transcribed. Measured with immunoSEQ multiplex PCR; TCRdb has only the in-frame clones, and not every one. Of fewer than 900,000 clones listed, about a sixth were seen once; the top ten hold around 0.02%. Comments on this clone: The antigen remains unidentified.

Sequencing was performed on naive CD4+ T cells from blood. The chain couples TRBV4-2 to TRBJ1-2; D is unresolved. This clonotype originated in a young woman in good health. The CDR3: CASTPEMANYGYTF. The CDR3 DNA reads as TGTGCCAGCACCCCGGAGATGGCCAACTATGGCTACACCTTC.